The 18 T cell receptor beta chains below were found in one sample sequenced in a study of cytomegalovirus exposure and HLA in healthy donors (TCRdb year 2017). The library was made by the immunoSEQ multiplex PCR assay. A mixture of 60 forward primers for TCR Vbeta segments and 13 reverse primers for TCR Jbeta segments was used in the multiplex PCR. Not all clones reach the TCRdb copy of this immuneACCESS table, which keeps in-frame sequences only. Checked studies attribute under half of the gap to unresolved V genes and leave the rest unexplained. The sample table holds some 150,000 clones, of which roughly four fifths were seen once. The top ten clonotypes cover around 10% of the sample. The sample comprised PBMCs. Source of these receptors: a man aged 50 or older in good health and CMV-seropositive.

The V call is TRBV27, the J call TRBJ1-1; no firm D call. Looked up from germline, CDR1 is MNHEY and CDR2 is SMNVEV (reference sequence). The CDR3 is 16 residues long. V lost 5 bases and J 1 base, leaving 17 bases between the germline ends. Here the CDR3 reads CASSVQPGVENTEAFF. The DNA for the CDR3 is TGTGCCAGCAGTGTACAGCCCGGGGTGGAGAACACTGAAGCTTTCTTT.

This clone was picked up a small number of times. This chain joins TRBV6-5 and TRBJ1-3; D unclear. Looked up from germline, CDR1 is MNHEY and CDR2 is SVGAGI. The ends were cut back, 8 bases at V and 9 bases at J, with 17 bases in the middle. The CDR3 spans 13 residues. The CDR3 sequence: CASLSPLGGTIYF. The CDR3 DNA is TGTGCCAGCTTATCCCCTCTCGGCGGCACCATATATTTT.

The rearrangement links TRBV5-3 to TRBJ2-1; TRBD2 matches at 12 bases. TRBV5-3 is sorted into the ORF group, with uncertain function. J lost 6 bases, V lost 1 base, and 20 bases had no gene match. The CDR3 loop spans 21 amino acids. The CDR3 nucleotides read TGTGCCAGAAGCTTGTCTCTAGCGGGGGGGTTGAGCGAAGGTTTAGGCAATGAGCAGTTCTTC. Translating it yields CARSLSLAGGLSEGLGNEQFF.

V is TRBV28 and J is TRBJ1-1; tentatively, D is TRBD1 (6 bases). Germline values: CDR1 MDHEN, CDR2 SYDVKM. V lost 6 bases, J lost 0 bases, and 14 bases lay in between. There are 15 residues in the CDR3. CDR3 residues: CASRPRDTVNTEAFF. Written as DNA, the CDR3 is TGTGCCAGCAGACCCCGGGACACAGTGAACACTGAAGCTTTCTTT.

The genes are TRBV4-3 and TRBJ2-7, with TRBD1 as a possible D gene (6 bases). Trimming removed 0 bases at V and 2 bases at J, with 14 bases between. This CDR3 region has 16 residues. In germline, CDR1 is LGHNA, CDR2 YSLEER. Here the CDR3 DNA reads TGCGCCAGCAGCCAAGATCCTGGGGGCGCACCCTACGAGCAGTACTTC. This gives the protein CASSQDPGGAPYEQYF.

CDR3 in DNA: TGTGCCAGCAGCGCCCGACAGGGGGCTGGAGATACGCAGTATTTT. Its translation is CASSARQGAGDTQYF. The genes are TRBV11-1 and TRBJ2-3, with 10 bases matching TRBD1. Trimming removed 5 bases from V and 5 bases from J; junction bases left unmatched: 7. The CDR3 length is 15 residues. Germline CDR1 is SGHAT and CDR2 is FQDESV (reference sequence).

As DNA, the CDR3 is TGCGCCAGCAGCTTTCTTGGGAACAGGGCAGACGAGCAGTACTTC. Its translation: CASSFLGNRADEQYF. The chain employs TRBV5-1 and TRBJ2-7, with D perhaps TRBD1 (6 bases). CDR1 and CDR2 from the germline V gene are SGHRS and YFSETQ. Trimming removed 2 bases from V and 5 bases from J, with 17 bases in between. The length of the CDR3 is 15 residues.

CDR3 nucleotides: TGTGCCAGCAGCTTAGATTTCCGTTACAATGAGCAGTTCTTC. Its translation is CASSLDFRYNEQFF. The chain recombines TRBV11-2 with TRBJ2-1; D is undetermined. The CDR3 length is 14 residues. Trimming stripped 0 bases from V and 4 bases from J, with 7 bases between. Germline assignment: CDR1 SGHAT and CDR2 FQNNGV.

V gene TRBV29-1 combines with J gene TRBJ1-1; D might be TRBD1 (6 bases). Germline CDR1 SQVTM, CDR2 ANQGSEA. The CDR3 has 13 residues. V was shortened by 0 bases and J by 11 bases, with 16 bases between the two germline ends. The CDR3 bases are TGCAGCGTTGAAGAAGCGATCGACAGGACGGCTTTCTTT. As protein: CSVEEAIDRTAFF.

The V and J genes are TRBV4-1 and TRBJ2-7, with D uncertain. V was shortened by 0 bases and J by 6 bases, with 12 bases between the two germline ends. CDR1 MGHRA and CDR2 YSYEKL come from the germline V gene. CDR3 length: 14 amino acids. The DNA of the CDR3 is TGCGCCAGCAGCCAAGACGAACTGTCCGGCGAGCAGTACTTC. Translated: CASSQDELSGEQYF.

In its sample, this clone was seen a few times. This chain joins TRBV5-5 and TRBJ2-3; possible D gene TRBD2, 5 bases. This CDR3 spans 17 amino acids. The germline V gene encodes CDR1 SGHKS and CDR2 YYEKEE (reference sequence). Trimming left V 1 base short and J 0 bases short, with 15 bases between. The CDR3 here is CASSLSSWGASTDTQYF. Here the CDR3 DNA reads TGTGCCAGCAGCTTGAGTTCATGGGGAGCTAGCACAGATACGCAGTATTTT.

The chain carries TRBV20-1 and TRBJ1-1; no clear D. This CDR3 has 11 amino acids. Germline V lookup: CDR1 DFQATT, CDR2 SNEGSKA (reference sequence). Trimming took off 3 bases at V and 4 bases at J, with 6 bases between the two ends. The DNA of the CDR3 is TGCAGTGCTAGTCGGGGCACTGAAGCTTTCTTT. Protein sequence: CSASRGTEAFF.

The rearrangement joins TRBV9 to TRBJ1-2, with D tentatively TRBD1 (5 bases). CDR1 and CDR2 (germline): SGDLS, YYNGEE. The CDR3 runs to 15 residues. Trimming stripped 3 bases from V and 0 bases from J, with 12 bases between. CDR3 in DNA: TGTGCCAGCAGCGCCATAGCAGGGTCTAACTATGGCTACACCTTC. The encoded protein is CASSAIAGSNYGYTF.

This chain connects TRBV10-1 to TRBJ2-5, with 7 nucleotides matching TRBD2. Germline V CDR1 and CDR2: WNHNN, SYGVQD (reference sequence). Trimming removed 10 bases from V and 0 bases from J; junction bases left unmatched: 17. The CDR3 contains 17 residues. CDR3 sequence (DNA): TGCGCCAATTCGATTGCTTGGACTAGTTACGACCAAGAGACCCAGTACTTC. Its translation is CANSIAWTSYDQETQYF.

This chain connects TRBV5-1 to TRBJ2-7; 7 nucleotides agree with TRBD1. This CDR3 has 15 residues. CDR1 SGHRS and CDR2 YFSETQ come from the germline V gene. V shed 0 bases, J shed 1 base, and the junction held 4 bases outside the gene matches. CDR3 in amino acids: CASSLGSTGSYEQYF. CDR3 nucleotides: TGCGCCAGCAGCTTGGGATCGACAGGGTCCTACGAGCAGTACTTC.

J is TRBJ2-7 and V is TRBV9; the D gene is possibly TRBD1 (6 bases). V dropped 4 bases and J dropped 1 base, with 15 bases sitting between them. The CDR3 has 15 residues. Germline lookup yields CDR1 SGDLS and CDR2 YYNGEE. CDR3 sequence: CASSPQGGSSYEQYF. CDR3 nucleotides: TGTGCCAGCAGCCCCCAAGGGGGATCGTCCTACGAGCAGTACTTC. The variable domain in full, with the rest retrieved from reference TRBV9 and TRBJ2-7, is DSGVTQTPKHLITATGQRVTLRCSPRSGDLSVYWYQQSLDQGLQFLIQYYNGEERAKGNILERFSAQQFPDLHSELNLSSLELGDSALYFCASSPQGGSSYEQYFGPGTRLTVT.

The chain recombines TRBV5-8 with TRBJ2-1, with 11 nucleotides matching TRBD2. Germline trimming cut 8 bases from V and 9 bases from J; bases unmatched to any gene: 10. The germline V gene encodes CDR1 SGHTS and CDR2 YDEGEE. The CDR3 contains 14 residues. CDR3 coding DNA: TGTGCCAGTCTCTCGACTAGCGGGATAAGTGAGCAGTTCTTC. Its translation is CASLSTSGISEQFF.

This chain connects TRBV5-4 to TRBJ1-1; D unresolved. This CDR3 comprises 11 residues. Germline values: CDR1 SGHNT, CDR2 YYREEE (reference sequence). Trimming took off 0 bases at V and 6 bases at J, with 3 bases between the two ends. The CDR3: CASSLEPEAFF. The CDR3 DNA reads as TGTGCCAGCAGCTTGGAGCCTGAAGCTTTCTTT.